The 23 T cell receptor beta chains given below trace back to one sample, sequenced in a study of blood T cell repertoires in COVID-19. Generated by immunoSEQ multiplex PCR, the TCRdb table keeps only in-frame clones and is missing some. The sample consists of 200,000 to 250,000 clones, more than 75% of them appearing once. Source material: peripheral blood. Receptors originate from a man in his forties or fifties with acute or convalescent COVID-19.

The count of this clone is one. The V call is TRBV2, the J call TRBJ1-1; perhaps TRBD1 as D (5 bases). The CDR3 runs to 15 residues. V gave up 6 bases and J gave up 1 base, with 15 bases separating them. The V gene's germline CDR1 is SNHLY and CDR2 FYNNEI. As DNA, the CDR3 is TGTGCCAGCAGACCCCGGGGGAGTGCGAACACTGAAGCTTTCTTT. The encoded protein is CASRPRGSANTEAFF.

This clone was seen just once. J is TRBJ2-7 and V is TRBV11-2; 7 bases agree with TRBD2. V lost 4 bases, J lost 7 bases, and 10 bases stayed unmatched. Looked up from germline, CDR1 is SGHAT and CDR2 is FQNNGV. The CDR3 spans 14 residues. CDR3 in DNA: TGTGCCAGCAGCTCGCAGCGGGGTCTTGGAGAGCAGTACTTC. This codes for CASSSQRGLGEQYF.

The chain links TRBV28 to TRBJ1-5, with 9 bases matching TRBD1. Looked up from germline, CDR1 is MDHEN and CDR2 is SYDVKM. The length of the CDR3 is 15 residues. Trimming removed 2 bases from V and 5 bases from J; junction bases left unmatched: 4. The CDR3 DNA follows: TGTGCCAGCAGTTTAGATGGGACAGGGCATCAGCCCCAGCATTTT. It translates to CASSLDGTGHQPQHF.

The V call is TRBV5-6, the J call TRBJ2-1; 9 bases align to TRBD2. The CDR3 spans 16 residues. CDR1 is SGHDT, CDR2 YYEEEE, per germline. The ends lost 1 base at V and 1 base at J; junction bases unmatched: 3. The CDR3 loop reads CASSLILAGSYNEQFF. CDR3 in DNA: TGTGCCAGCAGCTTGATTCTAGCGGGGTCCTACAATGAGCAGTTCTTC.

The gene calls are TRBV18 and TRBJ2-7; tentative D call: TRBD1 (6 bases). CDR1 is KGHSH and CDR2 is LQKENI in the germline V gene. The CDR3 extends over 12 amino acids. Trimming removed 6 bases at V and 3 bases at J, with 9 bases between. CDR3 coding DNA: TGTGCCAGCTCCCAAGGGGGCTACGAGCAGTACTTC. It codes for CASSQGGYEQYF.

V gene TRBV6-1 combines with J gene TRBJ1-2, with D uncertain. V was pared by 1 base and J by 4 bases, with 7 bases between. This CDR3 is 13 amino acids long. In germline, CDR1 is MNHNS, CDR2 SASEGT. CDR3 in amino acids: CASSEVVAYGYTF. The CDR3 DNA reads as TGTGCCAGCAGTGAAGTAGTTGCCTATGGCTACACCTTC.

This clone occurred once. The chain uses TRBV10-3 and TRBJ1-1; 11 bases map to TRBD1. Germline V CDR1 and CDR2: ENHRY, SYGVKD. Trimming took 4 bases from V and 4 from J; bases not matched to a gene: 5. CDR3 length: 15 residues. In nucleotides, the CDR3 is TGTGCCATCAGTGGGACAGGGGGCGGGGGCACTGAAGCTTTCTTT. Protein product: CAISGTGGGGTEAFF.

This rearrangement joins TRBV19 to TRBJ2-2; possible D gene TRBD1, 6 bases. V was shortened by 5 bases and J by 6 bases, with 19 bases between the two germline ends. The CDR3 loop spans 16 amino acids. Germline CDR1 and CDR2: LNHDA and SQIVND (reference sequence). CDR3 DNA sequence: TGTGCCAGTAGTCGCACAGGGCCAGGGAAGGCCGGGGAGCTGTTTTTT. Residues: CASSRTGPGKAGELFF.

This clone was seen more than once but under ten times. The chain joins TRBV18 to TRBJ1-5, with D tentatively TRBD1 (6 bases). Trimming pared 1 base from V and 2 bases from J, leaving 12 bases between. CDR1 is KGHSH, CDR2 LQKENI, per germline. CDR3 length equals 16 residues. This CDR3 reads CASSPQGGLGNQPQHF. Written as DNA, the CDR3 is TGTGCCAGCTCACCACAGGGGGGGCTAGGCAATCAGCCCCAGCATTTT.

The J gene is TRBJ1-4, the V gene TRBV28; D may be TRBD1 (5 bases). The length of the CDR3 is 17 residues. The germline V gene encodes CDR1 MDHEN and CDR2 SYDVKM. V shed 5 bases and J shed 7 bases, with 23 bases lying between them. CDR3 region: CASSLGEGPRRGEKLFF. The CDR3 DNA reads TGTGCCAGCAGTCTCGGAGAGGGACCCAGGAGGGGTGAAAAACTGTTTTTT.

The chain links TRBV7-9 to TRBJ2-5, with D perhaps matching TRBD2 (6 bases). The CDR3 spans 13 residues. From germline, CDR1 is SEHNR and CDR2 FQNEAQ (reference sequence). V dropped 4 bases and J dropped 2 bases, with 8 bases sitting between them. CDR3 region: CASSSTRQETQYF. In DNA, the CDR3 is TGTGCCAGCAGCTCGACTAGACAAGAGACCCAGTACTTC.

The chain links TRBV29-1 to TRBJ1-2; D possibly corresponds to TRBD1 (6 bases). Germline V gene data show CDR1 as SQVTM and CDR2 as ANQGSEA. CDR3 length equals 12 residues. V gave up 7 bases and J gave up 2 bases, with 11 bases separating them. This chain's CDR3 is CSAGAVNYGYTF. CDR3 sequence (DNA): TGCAGCGCAGGGGCAGTGAACTATGGCTACACCTTC.

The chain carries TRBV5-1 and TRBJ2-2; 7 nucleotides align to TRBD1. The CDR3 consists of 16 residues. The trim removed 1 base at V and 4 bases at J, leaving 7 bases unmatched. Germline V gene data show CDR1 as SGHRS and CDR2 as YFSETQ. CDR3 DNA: TGCGCCAGCAGCTTGAGGACAGGCTTGGCCACCGGGGAGCTGTTTTTT. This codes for CASSLRTGLATGELFF.

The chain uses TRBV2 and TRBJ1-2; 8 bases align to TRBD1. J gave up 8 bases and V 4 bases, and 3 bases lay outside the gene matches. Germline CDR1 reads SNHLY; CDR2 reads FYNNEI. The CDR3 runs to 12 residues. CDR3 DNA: TGTGCCAGCAGTGGGGACAGGAGGGGCTACACCTTC. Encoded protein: CASSGDRRGYTF.

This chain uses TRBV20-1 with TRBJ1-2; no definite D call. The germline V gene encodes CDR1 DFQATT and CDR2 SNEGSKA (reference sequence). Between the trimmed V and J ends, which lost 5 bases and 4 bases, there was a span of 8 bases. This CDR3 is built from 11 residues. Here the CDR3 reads CSAQDTYGYTF. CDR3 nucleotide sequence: TGCAGTGCTCAAGACACCTATGGCTACACCTTC.

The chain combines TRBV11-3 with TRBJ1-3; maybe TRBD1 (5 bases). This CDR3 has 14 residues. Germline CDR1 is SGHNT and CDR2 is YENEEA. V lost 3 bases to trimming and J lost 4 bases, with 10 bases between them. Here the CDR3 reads CASSFSGNGNTIYF. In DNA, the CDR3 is TGTGCCAGCAGCTTTTCAGGGAACGGAAACACCATATATTTT. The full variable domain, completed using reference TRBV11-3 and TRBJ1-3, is EAGVVQSPRYKIIEKKQPVAFWCNPISGHNTLYWYLQNLGQGPELLIRYENEEAVDDSQLPKDRFSAERLKGVDSTLKIQPAELGDSAVYLCASSFSGNGNTIYFGEGSWLTVV.

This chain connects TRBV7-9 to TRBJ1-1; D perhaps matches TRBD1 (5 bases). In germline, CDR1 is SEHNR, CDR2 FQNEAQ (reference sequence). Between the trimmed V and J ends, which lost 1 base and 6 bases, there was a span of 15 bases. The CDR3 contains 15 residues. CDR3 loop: CASSLVDRIDAEAFF. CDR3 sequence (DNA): TGTGCCAGCAGCTTAGTAGACAGAATCGACGCTGAAGCTTTCTTT.

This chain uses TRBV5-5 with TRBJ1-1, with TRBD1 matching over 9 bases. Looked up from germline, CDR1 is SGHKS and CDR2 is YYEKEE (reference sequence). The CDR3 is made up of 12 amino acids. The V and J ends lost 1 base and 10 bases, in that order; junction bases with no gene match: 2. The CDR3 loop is CASSLWGQGAFF. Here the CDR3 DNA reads TGTGCCAGCAGCTTGTGGGGACAGGGAGCTTTCTTT.

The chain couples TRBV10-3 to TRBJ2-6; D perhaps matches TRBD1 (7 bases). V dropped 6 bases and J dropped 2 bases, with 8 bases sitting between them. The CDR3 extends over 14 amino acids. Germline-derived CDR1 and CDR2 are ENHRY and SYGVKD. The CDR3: CAISRGAGANVLTF. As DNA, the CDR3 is TGTGCCATCAGCAGGGGGGCTGGGGCCAACGTCCTGACTTTC.

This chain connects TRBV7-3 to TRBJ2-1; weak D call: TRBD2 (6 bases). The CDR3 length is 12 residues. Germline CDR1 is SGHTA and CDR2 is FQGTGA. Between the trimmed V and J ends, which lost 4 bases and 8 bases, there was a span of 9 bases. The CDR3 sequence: CASSSSGDEQFF. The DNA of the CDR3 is TGTGCCAGCAGCTCCTCGGGGGATGAGCAGTTCTTC.

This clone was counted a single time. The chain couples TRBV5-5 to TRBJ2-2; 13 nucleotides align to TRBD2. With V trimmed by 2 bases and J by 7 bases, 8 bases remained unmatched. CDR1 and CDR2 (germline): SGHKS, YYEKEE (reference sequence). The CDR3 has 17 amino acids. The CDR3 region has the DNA TGTGCCAGCAGCTTACCGGGACTAGCGGGGTCAGTCGGGGAGCTGTTTTTT. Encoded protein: CASSLPGLAGSVGELFF. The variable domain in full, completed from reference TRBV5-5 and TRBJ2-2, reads DAGVTQSPTHLIKTRGQQVTLRCSPISGHKSVSWYQQVLGQGPQFIFQYYEKEERGRGNFPDRFSARQFPNYSSELNVNALLLGDSALYLCASSLPGLAGSVGELFFGEGSRLTVL.

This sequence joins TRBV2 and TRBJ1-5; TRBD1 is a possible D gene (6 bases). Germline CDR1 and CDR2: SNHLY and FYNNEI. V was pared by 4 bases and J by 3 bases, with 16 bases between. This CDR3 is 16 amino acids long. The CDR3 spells CASSGEGGIYNQPQHF. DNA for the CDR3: TGTGCCAGCAGTGGGGAGGGGGGTATATACAATCAGCCCCAGCATTTT.

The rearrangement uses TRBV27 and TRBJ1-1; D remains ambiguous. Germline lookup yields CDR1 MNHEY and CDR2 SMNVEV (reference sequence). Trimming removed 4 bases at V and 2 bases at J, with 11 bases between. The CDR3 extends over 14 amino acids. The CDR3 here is CASSSGLRNTEAFF. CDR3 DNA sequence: TGTGCCAGCAGTTCAGGCCTCCGAAACACTGAAGCTTTCTTT.